The present TCR beta chain was sequenced within a study of OX40 agonist ivuxolimab in advanced cancers. Notes on the study in general: The average count of expanded clones was higher among CD8+ T cells than among CD4+.

CDR1 SGHRS and CDR2 YFSETQ come from the germline V gene. This CDR3 region has 15 residues. Trimming took 0 bases from V and 5 from J, leaving 15 bases between them. Produced via immunoSEQ multiplex PCR; TCRdb's table is partial and in-frame only. The data contain 100,000 to 120,000 clones, around 93% of them singletons. As to this clone: What it binds is not known.

The clonotype was recovered from an adult with an advanced solid tumor such as melanoma, head and neck, liver or kidney cancer. The starting material was CD4+ or CD8+ T cells sorted from blood, obtained in a trial of the OX40 agonist ivuxolimab. The chain links TRBV5-1 to TRBJ2-7, with D perhaps assigned TRBD1 or TRBD2 (6 bases each). CDR3 in DNA: TGCGCCAGCAGCTTGGTCGGAGGGGGAAACAACGAGCAGTACTTC. This gives the protein CASSLVGGGNNEQYF.